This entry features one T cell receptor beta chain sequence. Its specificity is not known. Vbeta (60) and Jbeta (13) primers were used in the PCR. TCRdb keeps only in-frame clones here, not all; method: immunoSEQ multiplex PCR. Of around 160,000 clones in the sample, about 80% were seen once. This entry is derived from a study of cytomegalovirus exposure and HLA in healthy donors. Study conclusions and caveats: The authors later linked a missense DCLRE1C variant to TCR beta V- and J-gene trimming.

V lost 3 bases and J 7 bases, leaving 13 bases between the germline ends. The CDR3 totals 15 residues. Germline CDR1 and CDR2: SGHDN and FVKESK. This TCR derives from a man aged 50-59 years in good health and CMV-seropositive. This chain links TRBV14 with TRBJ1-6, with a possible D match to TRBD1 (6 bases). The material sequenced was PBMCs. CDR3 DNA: TGTGCCAGCAGCCAGGGTTATGGGGGCAATTCACCCCTCCACTTT. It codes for CASSQGYGGNSPLHF.